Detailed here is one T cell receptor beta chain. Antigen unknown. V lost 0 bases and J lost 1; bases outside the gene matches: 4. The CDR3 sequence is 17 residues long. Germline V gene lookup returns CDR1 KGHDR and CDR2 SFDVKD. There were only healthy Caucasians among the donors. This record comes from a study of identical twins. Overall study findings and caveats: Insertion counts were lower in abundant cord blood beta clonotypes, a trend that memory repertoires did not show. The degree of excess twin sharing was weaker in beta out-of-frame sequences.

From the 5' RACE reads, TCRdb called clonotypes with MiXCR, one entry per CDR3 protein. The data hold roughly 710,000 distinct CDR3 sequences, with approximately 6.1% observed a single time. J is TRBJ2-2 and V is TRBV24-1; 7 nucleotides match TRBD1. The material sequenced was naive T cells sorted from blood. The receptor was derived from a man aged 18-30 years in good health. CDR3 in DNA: TGTGCCACCAGTGATTTGCGGAACAGGGGGAACACCGGGGAGCTGTTTTTT. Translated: CATSDLRNRGNTGELFF.